These T cell receptor beta chains were read from a single sample in a study. TCRdb re-derived calls from the 5' RACE reads in MiXCR, one entry per CDR3 protein. The data contain about 13,000 distinct CDR3 sequences, less than 25% of them seen just once; the ten biggest clones take up approximately 3%. Sequencing was done on a sample of naive CD4+ T cells sorted from blood. Receptor source: a female donor with breast cancer. Both conserved end residues are part of each CDR3. A D gene is named only where the DNA matches it firmly. The listing skips clone size in some rows; elsewhere it reads once, few, many or a size class.

v_gene	d_gene	j_gene	abundance	CDR3aa	CDR3nt
TRBV28	TRBD1	TRBJ2-7	many	CASQRPGTGSGEQYF	TGTGCCAGTCAGCGTCCCGGGACAGGGTCGGGCGAGCAGTACTTC
TRBV7-9	-	TRBJ1-2	many	CASSALYGYTF	TGTGCCAGCAGCGCCCTCTATGGCTACACCTTC
TRBV5-1	TRBD2	TRBJ2-1	medium-sized	CASSWSGSEYNEQFF	TGCGCCAGCAGCTGGAGCGGGAGCGAGTACAATGAGCAGTTCTTC
TRBV5-1	-	TRBJ2-1	many	CASSLSDTQFF	TGCGCCAGCAGCTTGTCGGACACGCAGTTCTTC
TRBV7-9	TRBD1	TRBJ2-7	-	CASSPMFRGQVHEQYF	TGTGCCAGCAGCCCAATGTTCCGGGGACAGGTCCACGAGCAGTACTTC
TRBV4-1	-	TRBJ1-5	many	CASSQDWPTYSNQPQHF	TGCGCCAGCAGCCAAGACTGGCCAACTTATAGCAATCAGCCCCAGCATTTT
TRBV7-3	-	TRBJ2-1	many	CASSFGDTYNEQFF	TGTGCCAGCAGCTTTGGCGATACCTACAATGAGCAGTTCTTC
TRBV4-1	TRBD1	TRBJ2-2	many	CASSDRGNTGELFF	TGCGCCAGCAGCGACAGGGGGAACACCGGGGAGCTGTTTTTT
TRBV20-1	-	TRBJ2-7	medium-sized	CSAREGAYEQYF	TGCAGTGCTAGAGAGGGGGCCTACGAGCAGTACTTC
TRBV5-1	-	TRBJ1-1	-	CAGSPDGGGNTEAFF	TGCGCCGGCAGCCCTGACGGGGGAGGTAACACTGAAGCTTTCTTT
TRBV10-3	-	TRBJ1-1	-	CAISESAGRSNTEAFF	TGTGCCATCAGTGAGTCGGCGGGCAGATCGAACACTGAAGCTTTCTTT
TRBV20-1	TRBD1	TRBJ2-7	-	CSARRGQYGQYF	TGCAGTGCTAGGAGGGGACAGTACGGGCAGTACTTC
TRBV6-1	TRBD1	TRBJ1-1	many	CASRTGVMNTEAFF	TGTGCCAGCAGGACAGGGGTGATGAACACTGAAGCTTTCTTT
TRBV6-5	TRBD1	TRBJ1-2	many	CASSYKEGTGGRGYTF	TGTGCCAGCAGTTACAAAGAGGGGACAGGGGGACGAGGCTACACCTTC